This T cell receptor gamma chain is drawn from a study of human gamma delta and Vdelta1 T cells (dated 2018 in TCRdb). Describing the broader study: The study examined Delta One T cells, which are Vd1+ gamma-delta T cells, as cytotoxic effectors against acute myeloid leukemia.

This clone was recorded once. Its antigen target is currently unknown. No much larger clone is present one base from it, and per-base qualities are unavailable. One read yields weak evidence. The library was prepared using PCR. The instrument given in TCRdb is Illumina MiSeq. TCRdb called clones anew from the public reads via CATT; matching DNA rows were later pooled. The sample yields approximately 8,400 gamma-chain clones; about 47% were counted once. About 2.5% of the sample lies in the top ten. The research as a whole found: Polyclonality and broad cytotoxic targeting of acute myeloid leukemia were reported for Delta One T cells.

The germline V gene (reference sequence) gives CDR1 as GITISATS and CDR2 as ISYDGTV. The CDR3 sequence holds 13 residues, the cysteine and phenylalanine included. The only DNA kept is the CDR3, 39 bases in frame from the first base. V has 2 bases trimmed and J has 4 bases trimmed; junction bases matching no gene number 5. The source is a human donor in good health. Material for sequencing was Vdelta1 gamma-delta T cells from blood grown in culture (DOT cells). This specimen's cell subset or site label, per the study, means: Delta One T cells, in vitro expanded/differentiated Vd1+ gamma-delta T cells. The rearrangement joined TRGV9 to TRGJ1 or TRGJ2. The CDR3 region has the sequence CALWEGGYYKKLF. DNA sequence: TGTGCCTTGTGGGAGGGCGGGTATTATAAGAAACTCTTT.